Sequencing of this T cell receptor beta chain was carried out in a study of blood T cell repertoires in COVID-19. Across the study: Some COVID-19 samples were acute and others convalescent; all came from the United States, Italy and Spain. Sources were T cells, B-cell-depleted T cells, or PBMCs; the material itself was cDNA or gDNA.

V lost 0 bases to trimming and J lost 2 bases, with 12 bases between them. This CDR3 has 15 residues. Germline V gives CDR1 SGHRS, CDR2 YFSETQ. Per the original methods: Counts of nucleated cells, estimated from reference gene primer amplification, were obtained. Profiled with immunoSEQ multiplex PCR; TCRdb holds only in-frame clones, not every one. V and J calls and clone size are those listed in that table; D and trimming were worked out from the DNA. The repertoire consists of 350,000 to 450,000 clones, with 89% occurring once and the leading ten covering 0.95% to 1.5%. The sample was peripheral blood. The source is a middle-aged man with acute or convalescent COVID-19. This chain uses TRBV5-1 with TRBJ2-7, with D perhaps TRBD1 (6 bases). In nucleotides, the CDR3 is TGCGCCAGCAGCTTGGTGCAGGGGATGGCCTACGAGCAGTACTTC. It yields the protein CASSLVQGMAYEQYF.